A few counts support the clone carrying this TCR beta chain. The data stem from a study of blood T cells in healthy people across ages. A sample-barcoded 5' primer and a J-beta primer mix were used in a second PCR of about 6 to 11 cycles. Each CDR3 protein gets one entry after TCRdb re-called the 5' RACE reads with MiXCR. This table holds nearly 800,000 distinct CDR3 sequences, 56% found once. Losses at the gene ends were 4 bases for V and 6 bases for J; bases not matched to a gene: 5. This CDR3 spans 14 amino acids. Germline-derived CDR1 and CDR2 are SNHLY and FYNNEI. The clonotype was recovered from a middle-aged man in good health. Sample: blood. The rearrangement joins TRBV2 to TRBJ2-7; 11 bases match TRBD1. The CDR3 protein is CASSARTGGIEQYF. DNA of the CDR3: TGTGCCAGCAGTGCCCGGACAGGGGGCATCGAGCAGTACTTC.